This T cell receptor (beta chain) comes out of a study of blood T cell repertoires in COVID-19. Study-level background: PBMCs, B-cell-depleted T cells, or T cells were the source of the cDNA or gDNA that made up the material.

TCRdb's table, derived via immunoSEQ multiplex PCR, lists solely in-frame clones and lacks some. There are roughly 39,000 clones in the sample; 70% to 80% occur only once, and roughly 25% lies in the top ten. The CDR3 is 15 residues long. The germline gives CDR1 MNHNS, CDR2 SASEGT. V was clipped by 2 bases and J by 0 bases, with 8 bases between them. This sequence originates from a man aged 65 to 85 with acute or convalescent COVID-19. Sequencing was carried out using peripheral blood. This chain links TRBV6-1 with TRBJ1-3; D is undetermined. CDR3 residues: CASSELVSSGNTIYF. The CDR3 DNA is TGTGCCAGCAGTGAATTAGTGAGCTCTGGAAACACCATATATTTT.